The rows below give T cell receptor beta chains drawn from one sample of a study of cytotoxic CD8 clonotypes in ibrutinib-treated CLL. Data came from immunoSEQ multiplex PCR; TCRdb stores just in-frame clones and leaves some out. The sample consists of some 58,000 clones, around 68% of them appearing once. Sequenced material: PBMCs, taken after 12 months of ibrutinib treatment. The receptor set was obtained from a human donor with chronic lymphocytic leukemia. Both conserved end residues are part of each CDR3. D genes are given only for firm matches. Some rows mark clone size as missing; the rest say once, few, many or name a class of expanded clone.

size | J | D | V | CDR3 | DNA
NA | TRBJ2-6 | NA | TRBV4-2 | CASSQEEGVSGANVLTF | TGTGCCAGCAGCCAAGAGGAGGGAGTTAGTGGGGCCAACGTCCTGACTTTC
once | TRBJ2-7 | TRBD2 | TRBV14 | CASSLGLAQYEQYF | TGTGCCAGCAGCCTAGGACTAGCGCAATACGAGCAGTACTTC
NA | TRBJ2-7 | NA | TRBV6-1 | CASSPTSSPFNEQYF | TGTGCCAGCAGTCCTACCTCCTCCCCCTTCAACGAGCAGTACTTC
NA | TRBJ2-3 | NA | TRBV5-6 | CASSFGDTDTQYF | TGTGCCAGCAGCTTCGGGGACACAGATACGCAGTATTTT
NA | TRBJ2-2 | TRBD2 | TRBV19 | CASRPPGLAYTGELFF | TGTGCCAGTAGACCACCGGGACTAGCCTACACCGGGGAGCTGTTTTTT
once | TRBJ2-7 | TRBD2 | TRBV4-2 | CASSQVTSGSPNEQYF | TGTGCCAGCAGCCAAGTAACTAGCGGGAGTCCGAACGAGCAGTACTTC
NA | TRBJ1-1 | NA | TRBV30 | CAWIWGSTEAFF | TGTGCCTGGATATGGGGGAGCACTGAAGCTTTCTTT
NA | TRBJ2-7 | NA | TRBV4-3 | CASSQVMAYEQYF | TGCGCCAGCAGCCAAGTAATGGCGTACGAGCAGTACTTC
NA | TRBJ2-1 | TRBD2 | TRBV13 | CASSLVGSGRNEQFF | TGTGCCAGCAGCTTAGTGGGTAGCGGGAGGAATGAGCAGTTCTTC
NA | TRBJ2-5 | TRBD1 | TRBV5-5 | CASSFVDRERETQYF | TGTGCCAGCAGCTTCGTAGACAGGGAACGGGAGACCCAGTACTTC
NA | TRBJ2-7 | TRBD1 | TRBV30 | CAWRGNGQGEVYEQYF | TGTGCCTGGAGGGGGAACGGACAGGGTGAGGTCTACGAGCAGTACTTC
NA | TRBJ2-1 | NA | TRBV9 | CASSVGGDLYNEQFF | TGTGCCAGCAGCGTAGGGGGGGATTTATACAATGAGCAGTTCTTC
NA | TRBJ1-4 | NA | TRBV11-2 | CASSLDRVSGGEKLFF | TGTGCCAGCAGCTTAGATAGAGTCTCGGGTGGTGAAAAACTGTTTTTT
once | TRBJ2-5 | NA | TRBV10-3 | CAISESRGGGETQYF | TGTGCCATCAGTGAGTCGAGAGGAGGAGGGGAGACCCAGTACTTC
NA | TRBJ1-2 | NA | TRBV5-1 | CASSGGSDRFYGYTF | TGCGCCAGCAGCGGGGGTTCGGACAGATTCTATGGCTACACCTTC
NA | TRBJ2-1 | NA | TRBV30 | CAWSVVGEQFF | TGTGCCTGGAGTGTCGTAGGTGAGCAGTTCTTC
NA | TRBJ2-3 | NA | TRBV5-6 | CASSFGIGPTDTQYF | TGTGCCAGCAGCTTCGGTATAGGGCCCACAGATACGCAGTATTTT
few | TRBJ2-4 | NA | TRBV25-1 | CASSDTGLRGKNIQYF | TGTGCCAGCAGTGATACAGGGCTTAGAGGCAAAAACATTCAGTACTTC
many | TRBJ1-1 | NA | TRBV7-6 | CASSLPGAHTEAFF | TGTGCCAGCAGCTTACCAGGGGCCCACACTGAAGCTTTCTTT
NA | TRBJ2-5 | NA | TRBV27 | CASSPTVRGVGETQYF | TGTGCCAGCAGCCCTACGGTACGGGGTGTGGGAGAGACCCAGTACTTC
NA | TRBJ2-5 | NA | TRBV18 | CASSPLRITQGAPQETQYF | TGTGCCAGCTCACCACTGCGAATCACCCAAGGGGCGCCCCAAGAGACCCAGTACTTC
NA | TRBJ2-7 | TRBD2 | TRBV10-3 | CAISDPSGSLHEQYF | TGTGCCATCAGTGACCCTAGCGGGAGTCTACACGAGCAGTACTTC
few | TRBJ1-2 | TRBD1 | TRBV2 | CASRRTGTGNGYTF | TGTGCCAGCAGAAGGACCGGGACAGGGAATGGCTACACCTTC
NA | TRBJ1-3 | NA | TRBV6-1 | CASSERRASGNTIYF | TGTGCCAGCAGCGAGAGGCGTGCCTCTGGAAACACCATATATTTT
NA | TRBJ1-2 | TRBD1 | TRBV4-2 | CASSQDRGNYGYTF | TGTGCCAGCAGCCAGGACAGGGGGAACTATGGCTACACCTTC
NA | TRBJ2-7 | NA | TRBV5-1 | CASSLGGPTAGSTYEQYF | TGCGCCAGCAGCTTGGGGGGCCCGACAGCGGGTTCGACTTACGAGCAGTACTTC
many | TRBJ2-2 | NA | TRBV19 | CASSIINTGELFF | TGTGCCAGTAGTATTATCAACACCGGGGAGCTGTTTTTT
NA | TRBJ2-6 | NA | TRBV6-1 | CASGPSGANVLTF | TGTGCCAGCGGACCCTCTGGGGCCAACGTCCTGACTTTC
NA | TRBJ2-2 | NA | TRBV4-3 | CASSQDSPLLVPGELFF | TGCGCCAGCAGCCAAGACTCACCCCTACTAGTTCCCGGGGAGCTGTTTTTT
NA | TRBJ2-1 | TRBD2 | TRBV28 | CASSLPRLAAYNEQFF | TGTGCCAGCAGTTTGCCTCGGCTAGCGGCCTACAATGAGCAGTTCTTC
NA | TRBJ2-2 | NA | TRBV5-4 | CASSLGWGNTGELFF | TGTGCCAGCAGCTTGGGCTGGGGGAACACCGGGGAGCTGTTTTTT
NA | TRBJ1-3 | NA | TRBV18 | CASSPLTQTGVNSGNTIYF | TGTGCCAGCTCACCACTGACACAGACAGGAGTAAACTCTGGAAACACCATATATTTT
NA | TRBJ2-6 | NA | TRBV19 | CASSIDLGSGANVLTF | TGTGCCAGTAGTATAGATTTAGGCTCTGGGGCCAACGTCCTGACTTTC
NA | TRBJ2-1 | TRBD1 | TRBV30 | CAWSVGTGVYNEQFF | TGTGCCTGGAGTGTAGGAACAGGGGTGTACAATGAGCAGTTCTTC
NA | TRBJ1-5 | NA | TRBV7-3 | CASSLRSGDQPQHF | TGTGCCAGCAGCCTTCGGTCGGGGGATCAGCCCCAGCATTTT
NA | TRBJ1-1 | NA | TRBV2 | CASSEISWGNTEAFF | TGTGCCAGCAGTGAGATATCGTGGGGGAACACTGAAGCTTTCTTT
NA | TRBJ2-6 | NA | TRBV19 | CASIRSRTHGGANVLTF | TGTGCCAGTATTCGGTCCCGCACTCACGGTGGGGCCAACGTCCTGACTTTC
NA | TRBJ2-4 | NA | TRBV5-4 | CASSMESLNIQYF | TGTGCCAGCAGCATGGAAAGTTTGAACATTCAGTACTTC
NA | TRBJ2-3 | TRBD2 | TRBV19 | CASSRGGPDTQYF | TGTGCCAGTAGTCGGGGAGGGCCGGATACGCAGTATTTT
NA | TRBJ2-1 | TRBD1 | TRBV5-1 | CASSLRTGGLNEQFF | TGCGCCAGCAGCCTGCGCACAGGGGGGCTCAATGAGCAGTTCTTC
NA | TRBJ2-1 | NA | TRBV28 | CASTSTQHNEQFF | TGTGCCAGCACCTCCACCCAGCACAATGAGCAGTTCTTC
NA | TRBJ2-3 | NA | TRBV18 | CASSPPPLGGPDTQYF | TGTGCCAGCTCACCTCCACCACTCGGGGGGCCAGATACGCAGTATTTT
NA | TRBJ2-1 | TRBD2 | TRBV5-6 | CASSLATSPYNEQFF | TGTGCCAGCAGCTTGGCGACTAGCCCTTACAATGAGCAGTTCTTC
few | TRBJ2-7 | TRBD2 | TRBV9 | CASSAGGLAEYEQYF | TGTGCCAGCAGCGCAGGAGGACTAGCGGAATACGAGCAGTACTTC
once | TRBJ2-1 | NA | TRBV5-6 | CASRVIGSSYNEQFF | TGTGCCAGCAGGGTAATAGGAAGCTCCTACAATGAGCAGTTCTTC
NA | TRBJ1-2 | NA | TRBV6-5 | CASSYERLDGYTF | TGTGCCAGCAGTTACGAACGGCTTGATGGCTACACCTTC
NA | TRBJ1-2 | TRBD1 | TRBV27 | CASKPGQSIYGYTF | TGTGCCAGCAAACCGGGACAGTCAATCTATGGCTACACCTTC
NA | TRBJ1-2 | NA | TRBV5-1 | CASSQGLDRTYGYTF | TGCGCCAGCAGCCAAGGGTTGGACCGGACCTATGGCTACACCTTC
NA | TRBJ2-7 | NA | TRBV7-9 | CASSFSTGRLREQYF | TGTGCCAGCAGCTTCTCCACAGGGAGATTGAGAGAGCAGTACTTC
NA | TRBJ2-1 | NA | TRBV4-1 | CASSQMAEAWPYNEQFF | TGCGCCAGCAGCCAAATGGCTGAGGCTTGGCCTTACAATGAGCAGTTCTTC
NA | TRBJ2-1 | TRBD2 | TRBV11-1 | CASSFGLAASSYNEQFF | TGTGCCAGCAGCTTCGGACTAGCCGCAAGCTCCTACAATGAGCAGTTCTTC
NA | TRBJ2-1 | TRBD2 | TRBV5-1 | CASSSLPPTGTTNNEQFF | TGCGCCAGTAGCAGCTTGCCCCCCACCGGGACTACCAACAATGAGCAGTTCTTC
NA | TRBJ2-7 | NA | TRBV19 | CASSPRTVLAGSSEQYF | TGTGCCAGTAGTCCCCGGACGGTGCTGGCGGGTTCTTCCGAGCAGTACTTC
few | TRBJ2-2 | NA | TRBV9 | CASSVDGGGELFF | TGTGCCAGCAGCGTAGATGGGGGCGGGGAGCTGTTTTTT